Shown below are 31 T cell receptor beta chains from a single sample sequenced in a study of T cell repertoires in cytomegalovirus infection. TCRdb re-called the reads through MiXCR, storing one row per CDR3 protein. The data hold roughly 320,000 distinct CDR3 sequences, with more than 8% observed a single time. The sample taken for sequencing was PBMCs. These TCRs come from a human donor in good health (CMV status not recorded). Some clones in this sample may be carry-over from other donors' samples.

This clonotype appeared a few times. This chain links TRBV6-5 with TRBJ2-1; perhaps TRBD2 as D (5 bases). The V gene lost 0 bases and the J gene lost 0 bases, with 9 bases spanning the gap. CDR1 is MNHEY and CDR2 is SVGAGI in the germline V gene. This CDR3 has 16 amino acids. This chain's CDR3 is CASSYSAGRSYNEQFF. The CDR3 DNA follows: TGTGCCAGCAGTTACTCGGCGGGCCGCTCCTACAATGAGCAGTTCTTC.

This chain joins TRBV4-1 and TRBJ2-1; 13 positions agree with TRBD2. CDR3 length: 21 residues. CDR1 and CDR2 (germline): MGHRA, YSYEKL. The V gene end was trimmed by 1 base and the J gene end by 3 bases; junction bases not matched to a gene: 15. The CDR3 DNA is TGCGCCAGCAGCCAAGTGGGGACGGGACTAGCGGGGTCCTCAAACTACAATGAGCAGTTCTTC. Translating gives CASSQVGTGLAGSSNYNEQFF.

Many counts were recorded for this clonotype. The rearrangement joins TRBV27 to TRBJ2-7, with D maybe TRBD1 (5 bases). CDR1 and CDR2 (germline): MNHEY, SMNVEV (reference sequence). CDR3 length equals 13 residues. The V and J ends lost 0 bases and 7 bases respectively, with 10 bases between them. The CDR3 DNA follows: TGTGCCAGCAGTTTATCGCAGGGTGGGGAGCAGTACTTC. It specifies CASSLSQGGEQYF.

This clonotype has just a few counts. V is TRBV28 and J is TRBJ1-5; TRBD1 agrees at 9 bases. Germline V gene lookup returns CDR1 MDHEN and CDR2 SYDVKM. The CDR3 has 13 residues. After removal of 6 bases from V and 7 bases from J, the junction contained 4 bases not matched to a gene. The CDR3 here is CASSPGQGQPQHF. The CDR3 nucleotides read TGTGCCAGCAGCCCGGGACAGGGACAGCCCCAGCATTTT.

This clonotype appeared a few times. The chain employs TRBV27 and TRBJ2-5, with 9 bases aligning to TRBD2. Germline lookup yields CDR1 MNHEY and CDR2 SMNVEV (reference sequence). After removal of 5 bases from V and 5 bases from J, the junction contained 12 bases not matched to a gene. The CDR3 totals 16 residues. The CDR3 nucleotides read TGTGCCAGCAGTCAGAGGCGGGGGGGAGTCTTGGAGACCCAGTACTTC. Translation gives CASSQRRGGVLETQYF.

The chain is built from TRBV5-6 and TRBJ2-1; D is ambiguous. With 2 bases removed from V and 5 bases from J, the gap between germline ends came to 8 bases. The CDR3 has 13 residues. Germline CDR1 and CDR2: SGHDT and YYEEEE. The CDR3 DNA is TGTGCCAGCAGCTTTGGTACCGACAATGAGCAGTTCTTC. Protein sequence: CASSFGTDNEQFF.

The sample holds many counts of this clonotype. The chain combines TRBV25-1 with TRBJ1-4, with 7 bases lining up with TRBD1. J was trimmed by 2 bases and V by 6 bases; bases with no gene match: 9. In germline, CDR1 is MGHDK, CDR2 SYGVNS. The CDR3 covers 16 residues. CDR3 sequence reads: CASSRSTGATNEKLFF. The CDR3 DNA follows: TGTGCCAGCAGCCGAAGTACAGGGGCCACTAATGAAAAACTGTTTTTT. Full variable domain (missing parts from reference TRBV25-1 and TRBJ1-4): EADIYQTPRYLVIGTGKKITLECSQTMGHDKMYWYQQDPGMELHLIHYSYGVNSTEKGDLSSESTVSRIRTEHFPLTLESARPSHTSQYLCASSRSTGATNEKLFFGSGTQLSVL.

The chain couples TRBV12-5 to TRBJ2-1; D is possibly TRBD1 (6 bases). Germline-derived CDR1 and CDR2 are LGHNT and FRNRAP. V was pared by 2 bases and J by 6 bases, with 14 bases between. The CDR3 contains 15 residues. This chain's CDR3 is CASGLPTLTGNEQFF. Written as DNA, the CDR3 is TGTGCTAGTGGTTTGCCCACTTTGACAGGCAATGAGCAGTTCTTC.

This clonotype was counted at least ten times. The rearrangement uses TRBV28 and TRBJ1-1, with 7 bases matching TRBD1. There are 12 residues in the CDR3. V trimming: 3 bases; J trimming: 14 bases; junction bases outside the gene matches: 9. Per the germline V gene, CDR1 is MDHEN and CDR2 is SYDVKM. The DNA of the CDR3 is TGTGCCAGCAGTTTTGTGGAAAGGGGGCGGTTCTTT. The encoded protein is CASSFVERGRFF.

Points on this clonotype: A read error is possible here, since a much larger clone lies one base away. The chain has TRBV15 and TRBJ2-1, with D perhaps matching TRBD2 (5 bases). CDR1 and CDR2 from the germline V gene are LNHNV and YYDKDF (reference sequence). V lost 5 bases to trimming and J lost 3 bases, with 14 bases between them. The CDR3 sequence is 15 residues long. The CDR3 here is CATSGSYGVYNEQFF. DNA of the CDR3: TGTGCCACCAGCGGATCCTACGGGGTCTACAATGAGCAGTTCTTC. Looking up the rest from reference TRBV15 and TRBJ2-1 gives the full variable domain: DAMVIQNPRYQVTQFGKPVTLSCSQTLNHNVMYWYQQKSSQAPKLLFHYYDKDFNNEADTPDNFQSRRPNTSFCFLDIRSPGLGDTAMYLCATSGSYGVYNEQFFGPGTRLTVL.

The J gene is TRBJ1-2, the V gene TRBV28, with 9 bases matching TRBD1. The CDR3 runs to 15 residues. Trimming at V came to 5 bases and at J to 4 bases, leaving 8 bases not matched to a gene. Germline V gene lookup returns CDR1 MDHEN and CDR2 SYDVKM. The CDR3 nucleotides read TGTGCCAGCAGTCTCGTATCGACAGGGGGCTATGGCTACACCTTC. Encoded protein: CASSLVSTGGYGYTF.

The chain uses TRBV4-3 and TRBJ1-2, with 8 positions matching TRBD1. The V gene end was trimmed by 1 base and the J gene end by 9 bases; junction bases not matched to a gene: 13. This CDR3 contains 16 residues. Germline CDR1 reads LGHNA; CDR2 reads YSLEER. CDR3 DNA sequence: TGCGCCAGCAGCCAAGGCAGTCTGGGACAGGAGGGGAGCTACACCTTC. Translated, it gives CASSQGSLGQEGSYTF.

V and J are TRBV9 and TRBJ1-3, with D unresolved. Trimming shortened V by 3 bases and J by 4 bases, and 14 bases separated the two germline ends. Germline CDR1 is SGDLS and CDR2 is YYNGEE. The CDR3 has 15 amino acids. The CDR3 DNA is TGTGCCAGCAGCGAGAACAGCGACGCGGGAAACACCATATATTTT. Its protein is CASSENSDAGNTIYF.

This clonotype came up a few times. The V call is TRBV10-3, the J call TRBJ2-5; 12 bases agree with TRBD2. With V trimmed by 6 bases and J by 2 bases, 4 bases remained unmatched. From germline, CDR1 is ENHRY and CDR2 SYGVKD. The CDR3 has 15 amino acids. In nucleotides, the CDR3 is TGTGCCATCAGCCAACTAGCGGGAGGACAAGAGACCCAGTACTTC. This encodes CAISQLAGGQETQYF.

This clonotype was recorded many times. The rearrangement links TRBV7-2 to TRBJ1-5; perhaps TRBD1 as D (6 bases). Per germline, CDR1 SGHTA and CDR2 FQGNSA. The CDR3 consists of 16 residues. V was clipped by 5 bases and J by 11 bases, with 25 bases between them. The CDR3 spells CASSPEGPQGLIAQHF. The CDR3, as DNA: TGTGCCAGCAGCCCCGAGGGTCCCCAGGGGCTAATTGCCCAGCATTTT.

This clonotype was seen a handful of times. The chain links TRBV7-2 to TRBJ2-1, with D possibly being TRBD1 (7 bases). CDR1 is SGHTA and CDR2 is FQGNSA in the germline V gene. Trimming shortened V by 4 bases and J by 4 bases, and 14 bases separated the two germline ends. CDR3 length equals 15 residues. The CDR3 DNA follows: TGTGCCAGCAGCTCTGCCCAGGGGGGTTACAATGAGCAGTTCTTC. Protein sequence: CASSSAQGGYNEQFF.

Concerning this clonotype itself: A much larger clone differs from this one at a single base, so this may be a read error. The genes are TRBV6-2 or TRBV6-3 and TRBJ2-3; D gene unclear. Germline loops: CDR1 MNHEY, CDR2 SVGEGT. The CDR3 extends over 12 amino acids. The V gene lost 5 bases and the J gene lost 5 bases, with 8 bases spanning the gap. The chain's CDR3 is CASSPTLDTQYF. CDR3 nucleotide sequence: TGTGCCAGCAGTCCAACCCTAGATACGCAGTATTTT.

This chain links TRBV19 with TRBJ2-3, with 8 bases fitting TRBD2. Germline V gene lookup returns CDR1 LNHDA and CDR2 SQIVND (reference sequence). V trimming: 3 bases; J trimming: 4 bases; junction bases outside the gene matches: 3. CDR3 size: 14 residues. The CDR3 loop reads CASSIQAGADTQYF. The CDR3 DNA reads as TGTGCCAGTAGTATCCAAGCGGGGGCAGATACGCAGTATTTT.

This clonotype was recorded many times. The rearrangement joins TRBV7-8 to TRBJ2-5; 11 positions match TRBD2. There are 15 residues in the CDR3. The germline V gene encodes CDR1 SGHVS and CDR2 FQNEAQ. With V trimmed by 6 bases and J by 1 base, 4 bases remained unmatched. The CDR3, as DNA: TGTGCCAGCAGACAAACTAGCGGGGGCCAAGAGACCCAGTACTTC. Residues: CASRQTSGGQETQYF.

This clonotype was seen only a few times. The chain recombines TRBV28 with TRBJ2-1, with no clear D. CDR1 is MDHEN and CDR2 is SYDVKM in the germline V gene. Trimming stripped 6 bases from V and 1 base from J, with 25 bases between. The CDR3 length is 19 residues. In DNA, the CDR3 is TGTGCCAGCAGCATAGGTAGCTACCGGTTCGAAGTTTCCTACAATGAGCAGTTCTTC. Protein sequence: CASSIGSYRFEVSYNEQFF.

This clonotype was seen only a few times. This chain joins TRBV6-5 and TRBJ2-1; the match to TRBD2 covers 8 bases. The CDR3 consists of 15 residues. J lost 8 bases, V lost 4 bases, and 10 bases had no gene match. Germline V gives CDR1 MNHEY, CDR2 SVGAGI. The CDR3 nucleotides read TGTGCCAGCAGTTCTGTAGCGGGATGGAGAGATGAGCAGTTCTTC. Protein sequence: CASSSVAGWRDEQFF.

This clonotype occurred a few times. This chain joins TRBV6-2 or TRBV6-3 and TRBJ2-2, with D unresolved. The CDR3 is made up of 17 amino acids. The germline V gene encodes CDR1 MNHEY and CDR2 SVGEGT. V lost 6 bases and J lost 0, with 17 bases in between. CDR3 loop: CASSTTSIVSNTGELFF. As DNA, the CDR3 is TGTGCCAGCAGCACAACTTCCATAGTTTCGAACACCGGGGAGCTGTTTTTT.

The CDR3 sequence is CASSHQGAAGELFF. The CDR3 DNA is TGTGCCAGCAGCCATCAGGGGGCAGCCGGGGAGCTGTTTTTT. The rearrangement links TRBV6-6 to TRBJ2-2, with 8 bases aligning to TRBD1. The CDR3 is made up of 14 amino acids. Germline trimming cut 6 bases from V and 6 bases from J; bases unmatched to any gene: 6. From germline, CDR1 is MNHNY and CDR2 SVGAGI (reference sequence).

This clonotype appeared many times. The chain links TRBV11-2 to TRBJ1-1; 9 bases match TRBD1. Per germline, CDR1 SGHAT and CDR2 FQNNGV. Trimming cost V 1 base and J 3 bases; bases outside gene matches: 3. The CDR3 covers 15 residues. CDR3 in amino acids: CASSLGTGGYTEAFF. CDR3 sequence (DNA): TGTGCCAGCAGCTTAGGCACAGGGGGCTACACTGAAGCTTTCTTT. The whole variable domain, remainder taken from reference TRBV11-2 and TRBJ1-1, is EAGVAQSPRYKIIEKRQSVAFWCNPISGHATLYWYQQILGQGPKLLIQFQNNGVVDDSQLPKDRFSAERLKGVDSTLKIQPAKLEDSAVYLCASSLGTGGYTEAFFGQGTRLTVV.

Here the CDR3 DNA reads TGTGCCAGCAGTTTGCCACAGGCTGGGGCCAACGTCCTGACTTTC. This codes for CASSLPQAGANVLTF. The V gene is TRBV12-3 or TRBV12-4, the J gene TRBJ2-6; D possibly corresponds to TRBD1 (5 bases). Trimming left V 3 bases short and J 2 bases short, with 8 bases between. The CDR3 length is 15 residues.

This clonotype was seen repeatedly, ten times or more. This chain joins TRBV6-4 and TRBJ1-2; 8 bases match TRBD1. Germline CDR1 is MRHNA and CDR2 is SNTAGT. The CDR3 covers 14 residues. The trim removed 4 bases at V and 3 bases at J, leaving 4 bases unmatched. DNA of the CDR3: TGTGCCAGCAGTGCGTCAGGGGGCGACTATGGCTACACCTTC. This encodes CASSASGGDYGYTF.

This clonotype was counted ten times or more. The J gene is TRBJ1-6, the V gene TRBV7-8, with D unresolved. The CDR3 is made up of 16 amino acids. Germline V gene data show CDR1 as SGHVS and CDR2 as FQNEAQ. Trimming pared 6 bases from V and 2 bases from J, leaving 14 bases between. The CDR3, as DNA: TGTGCCAGCAGTCACGGGGAGGAGCCCTATAATTCACCCCTCCACTTT. This gives the protein CASSHGEEPYNSPLHF.

This clonotype was seen a few times. This chain links TRBV10-3 with TRBJ1-5, with D perhaps TRBD1 (6 bases). The CDR3 length is 13 residues. Germline CDR1 ENHRY, CDR2 SYGVKD. V lost 5 bases and J lost 6, with 11 bases in between. The DNA of the CDR3 is TGTGCCATCAGTTCACAGGGAGCTCAGCCCCAGCATTTT. It yields the protein CAISSQGAQPQHF.

V gene TRBV10-3 combines with J gene TRBJ1-5; perhaps TRBD1 as D (5 bases). Germline loops: CDR1 ENHRY, CDR2 SYGVKD. The CDR3 is 13 residues long. Trimming stripped 8 bases from V and 6 bases from J, with 14 bases between. The CDR3 loop reads CAISGQGRQPQHF. The CDR3 bases are TGTGCCATCTCCGGCCAGGGACGTCAGCCCCAGCATTTT.

This clonotype was counted ten times or more. This rearrangement joins TRBV6-6 to TRBJ1-2; no firm D call. The CDR3 contains 15 residues. The V end lost 0 bases, the J end lost 0 bases, and 8 bases lay between the germline ends. CDR1 MNHNY and CDR2 SVGAGI come from the germline V gene (reference sequence). The CDR3 region has the DNA TGTGCCAGCAGTTACTCGGGCAGAGCTAACTATGGCTACACCTTC. Its protein is CASSYSGRANYGYTF.

A few counts support this clonotype. This sequence joins TRBV6-5 and TRBJ1-1; TRBD1 matches at 9 bases. The CDR3 runs to 15 residues. The V segment lost 0 bases and the J segment 4 bases; nucleotides outside the gene matches: 3. The germline V gene encodes CDR1 MNHEY and CDR2 SVGAGI. CDR3 in amino acids: CASSYSWTGVTEAFF. DNA of the CDR3: TGTGCCAGCAGTTACTCCTGGACAGGGGTCACTGAAGCTTTCTTT.